A selection of T cell receptor beta chains follows, all from one sample in a study of technical replicates of blood from a few donors. The protocol was immunoSEQ multiplex PCR, while the TCRdb copy is restricted to in-frame clones and leaves out a portion. The sample gives 90,000 to 100,000 clones, roughly 95% of which show up once; approximately 0.22% is in the top ten. Specimen: T cells isolated from PBMCs. The receptors come from a human donor in good health. The CDR3 runs from the conserved cysteine through the conserved F or W. D genes are given only for firm matches. Rows may omit the clone size; those that give it use once, few, many or a size class.

TRBJ2-3	TRBD1	TRBV28	-	CASGDSSRTDTQYF	TGTGCCAGTGGGGACAGTAGTCGGACAGATACGCAGTATTTT
TRBJ2-6	-	TRBV28	-	CASSSRRARGAKPSPGANVLTF	TGTGCCAGCAGTTCCAGGAGGGCTCGAGGGGCTAAACCAAGTCCTGGGGCCAACGTCCTGACTTTC
TRBJ1-2	-	TRBV2	-	CASSGGYGYTF	TGTGCCAGCAGTGGAGGCTATGGCTACACCTTC
TRBJ2-3	TRBD1	TRBV28	once	CASSPGQGRVNTDTQYF	TGTGCCAGCAGTCCGGGACAGGGAAGAGTCAACACAGATACGCAGTATTTT
TRBJ2-2	TRBD1	TRBV6-4	-	CASRRTGGENTGELFF	TGTGCCAGCAGACGGACAGGGGGCGAGAACACCGGGGAGCTGTTTTTT
TRBJ2-1	TRBD2	TRBV5-4	-	CASTSLAGGYNEQFF	TGTGCCAGCACCTCCTTAGCGGGAGGCTACAATGAGCAGTTCTTC
TRBJ2-7	-	TRBV28	once	CASSPPSGGGNYEQYF	TGTGCCAGCAGTCCACCTAGCGGAGGGGGTAACTACGAGCAGTACTTC
TRBJ1-1	-	TRBV2	-	CASSVAEVTEAFF	TGTGCCAGCAGTGTGGCGGAAGTCACTGAAGCTTTCTTT
TRBJ2-7	TRBD2	TRBV14	-	CASSQSSGFSYEQYF	TGTGCCAGCAGCCAAAGTAGCGGGTTCTCCTACGAGCAGTACTTC
TRBJ1-1	-	TRBV11-3	-	CASSLAGQYRIGTEAFF	TGTGCCAGCAGCTTAGCCGGACAGTACCGAATTGGCACTGAAGCTTTCTTT
TRBJ2-7	TRBD1	TRBV27	-	CASSLSGGRRYEQYF	TGTGCCAGCAGTTTATCAGGGGGCCGACGTTACGAGCAGTACTTC
TRBJ2-5	-	TRBV7-6	-	CASSLLGGREWETQYF	TGTGCCAGCAGCCTCCTGGGAGGCCGAGAATGGGAGACCCAGTACTTC
TRBJ2-2	TRBD2	TRBV5-4	-	CASSQGLAGGSTGELFF	TGTGCCAGCAGCCAGGGACTAGCGGGAGGTAGCACCGGGGAGCTGTTTTTT
TRBJ1-2	TRBD1	TRBV4-1	once	CASSQDHQGDYGYTF	TGCGCCAGCAGCCAAGATCACCAGGGGGACTATGGCTACACCTTC
TRBJ1-5	TRBD1	TRBV7-8	-	CASSLRTGGDQPQHF	TGTGCCAGCAGCTTAAGGACAGGGGGCGATCAGCCCCAGCATTTT
TRBJ2-2	TRBD2	TRBV7-7	-	CASSSGGVTGELFF	TGTGCCAGCAGCTCCGGGGGGGTCACCGGGGAGCTGTTTTTT
TRBJ2-2	TRBD1	TRBV5-1	-	CASSWGQGAWELFF	TGCGCCAGCAGCTGGGGACAGGGGGCTTGGGAGCTGTTTTTT
TRBJ2-3	TRBD2	TRBV6-5	-	CASSYSGGGPDTQYF	TGTGCCAGCAGTTACTCCGGGGGAGGGCCCGATACGCAGTATTTT
TRBJ1-3	TRBD1	TRBV9	-	CASSGQGSVSGNTIYF	TGTGCCAGCAGCGGACAGGGCAGTGTCTCTGGAAACACCATATATTTT
TRBJ1-1	-	TRBV4-1	-	CASSQQQGWRGTEAFF	TGCGCCAGCAGCCAGCAACAGGGTTGGAGAGGTACTGAAGCTTTCTTT
TRBJ2-3	TRBD2	TRBV28	-	CASASGSPTDTQYF	TGTGCCAGCGCTAGCGGGAGTCCCACAGATACGCAGTATTTT